Listed below are T cell receptor beta chains from one sample, sequenced in a study of blood T cell repertoires in COVID-19. TCRdb's copy holds only in-frame clones and misses some; the assay was immunoSEQ multiplex PCR. The data show about 350,000 clones, with roughly nine tenths seen just once and approximately 3% held by the top ten. The sequencing sample was made of PBMCs or T cells enriched from blood (not recorded which). These receptors originate from a woman in her twenties or thirties who had recovered from COVID-19. CDR3s include the opening cysteine and the closing phenylalanine or tryptophan. D genes are given only for firm matches. Size is omitted from some rows. Given values are once, few, many or a class for expanded clones.

v_call: TRBV7-2
clone_size: NA
j_call: TRBJ2-5
d_call: TRBD2
cdr3_nt: TGTGCCAGCAGCTTCCAGCGGGGGGCGGGAGAGACCCAGTACTTC
cdr3_aa: CASSFQRGAGETQYF

v_call: TRBV12-3/TRBV12-4
clone_size: NA
j_call: TRBJ2-1
d_call: TRBD2
cdr3_nt: TGTGCCAGCAGCCCCTGGGGGGGTGAGCAGTTCTTC
cdr3_aa: CASSPWGGEQFF

v_call: TRBV6-5
clone_size: NA
j_call: TRBJ2-7
d_call: NA
cdr3_nt: TGTGCCAGCAGTTACAGCGGAGTGGAGCAGTACTTC
cdr3_aa: CASSYSGVEQYF

v_call: TRBV6-5
clone_size: NA
j_call: TRBJ2-7
d_call: NA
cdr3_nt: TGTGCCAGCAGTTACAAGGGGGATGTTGGGTACGAGCAGTACTTC
cdr3_aa: CASSYKGDVGYEQYF

v_call: TRBV5-1
clone_size: NA
j_call: TRBJ2-1
d_call: TRBD2
cdr3_nt: TGCGCCAGCAGCTTGAACGGGAGGTCGCGTGAGCAGTTCTTC
cdr3_aa: CASSLNGRSREQFF

v_call: TRBV5-6
clone_size: NA
j_call: TRBJ1-1
d_call: NA
cdr3_nt: TGTGCCAGCAGCCTCATAACAAAGAACACTGAAGCTTTCTTT
cdr3_aa: CASSLITKNTEAFF

v_call: TRBV7-9
clone_size: few
j_call: TRBJ1-2
d_call: NA
cdr3_nt: TGTGCCAGCAGCTTAGACGAGCTTGGCTACACCTTC
cdr3_aa: CASSLDELGYTF

v_call: TRBV27
clone_size: NA
j_call: TRBJ2-1
d_call: TRBD2
cdr3_nt: TGTGCCAGCAGACCCGGGACTAGTGGTCTCAATGAGCAGTTCTTC
cdr3_aa: CASRPGTSGLNEQFF

v_call: TRBV15
clone_size: NA
j_call: TRBJ2-5
d_call: TRBD2
cdr3_nt: TGTGCCACCAGCAGAGGGACTAGCGGGACGTACCAAGAGACCCAGTACTTC
cdr3_aa: CATSRGTSGTYQETQYF

v_call: TRBV18
clone_size: few
j_call: TRBJ1-2
d_call: NA
cdr3_nt: TGTGCCAGCTCACCCCAGGCCGACTATGGCTACACCTTC
cdr3_aa: CASSPQADYGYTF

v_call: TRBV3-1/TRBV3-2
clone_size: NA
j_call: TRBJ2-3
d_call: NA
cdr3_nt: TGTGCCAGCAGCCAGCTAACAGATACGCAGTATTTT
cdr3_aa: CASSQLTDTQYF

v_call: TRBV2
clone_size: few
j_call: TRBJ1-1
d_call: NA
cdr3_nt: TGTGCCAGTACCTCGGACACCAACGAAGCTTTCTTT
cdr3_aa: CASTSDTNEAFF

v_call: TRBV5-4
clone_size: NA
j_call: TRBJ2-7
d_call: TRBD2
cdr3_nt: TGTGCCAGCAGCAAAGGACTAGCGGGAGGGTCCTACGAGCAGTACTTC
cdr3_aa: CASSKGLAGGSYEQYF

v_call: TRBV28
clone_size: few
j_call: TRBJ1-3
d_call: NA
cdr3_nt: TGTGCCAGCACCTCCGGGGGGCATGGGAACACCATATATTTT
cdr3_aa: CASTSGGHGNTIYF

v_call: TRBV3-1/TRBV3-2
clone_size: few
j_call: TRBJ2-7
d_call: TRBD1
cdr3_nt: TGTGCCAGCAGCCCACCCGGGACAGGAGTCTACGAGCAGTACTTC
cdr3_aa: CASSPPGTGVYEQYF

v_call: TRBV13
clone_size: NA
j_call: TRBJ2-1
d_call: TRBD2
cdr3_nt: TGTGCCAGCAGCTTAGGAGTGGGACTAGCCGGTGAGCAGTTCTTC
cdr3_aa: CASSLGVGLAGEQFF

v_call: TRBV27
clone_size: once
j_call: TRBJ2-5
d_call: TRBD2
cdr3_nt: TGTGCCAGCAGTCCCCAGTTTGGGAGCGGGGGGGCGGTGACCCAGTACTTC
cdr3_aa: CASSPQFGSGGAVTQYF

v_call: TRBV28
clone_size: NA
j_call: TRBJ1-4
d_call: NA
cdr3_nt: TGTGCCAGCAGTCCATACAGGAAGGGGAATGAAAAACTGTTTTTT
cdr3_aa: CASSPYRKGNEKLFF

v_call: TRBV5-4
clone_size: NA
j_call: TRBJ1-1
d_call: TRBD1
cdr3_nt: TGTGCCAGCAGTCTGACAGGGGGAAGCACTGAAGCTTTCTTT
cdr3_aa: CASSLTGGSTEAFF

v_call: TRBV7-8
clone_size: NA
j_call: TRBJ2-7
d_call: TRBD1
cdr3_nt: TGTGCCAGCAGCTTAAGGGTCACAGGGGACTACGAGCAGTACTTC
cdr3_aa: CASSLRVTGDYEQYF

v_call: TRBV3-1/TRBV3-2
clone_size: NA
j_call: TRBJ1-2
d_call: NA
cdr3_nt: TGTGCCAGCAGCCCCCTGTCGCAGTATGGCTACACCTTC
cdr3_aa: CASSPLSQYGYTF

v_call: TRBV29-1
clone_size: NA
j_call: TRBJ2-3
d_call: TRBD1
cdr3_nt: TGCAGCGTTCGACTCCGGGACAGGCTCACAGATACGCAGTATTTT
cdr3_aa: CSVRLRDRLTDTQYF

v_call: TRBV10-3
clone_size: NA
j_call: TRBJ1-5
d_call: NA
cdr3_nt: TGTGCCATCAGTGCGATGGGTGGGGGCGGCAATCAGCCCCAGCATTTT
cdr3_aa: CAISAMGGGGNQPQHF

v_call: TRBV7-2
clone_size: NA
j_call: TRBJ2-1
d_call: TRBD2
cdr3_nt: TGTGCCAGCAGCCAGACTAGCGGGAGTGGGTACAATGAGCAGTTCTTC
cdr3_aa: CASSQTSGSGYNEQFF

v_call: TRBV11-2
clone_size: NA
j_call: TRBJ1-2
d_call: NA
cdr3_nt: TGTGCCAGCAGCTTTCTGGCTTTAAGTGGCTACACCTTC
cdr3_aa: CASSFLALSGYTF

v_call: TRBV6-5
clone_size: NA
j_call: TRBJ1-1
d_call: NA
cdr3_nt: TGTGCCAGCACACAAATGCGGAACCGGAACACTGAAGCTTTCTTT
cdr3_aa: CASTQMRNRNTEAFF

v_call: TRBV24-1
clone_size: NA
j_call: TRBJ2-3
d_call: NA
cdr3_nt: TGTGCCACCGGGGCCCCCCTCACAGATACGCAGTATTTT
cdr3_aa: CATGAPLTDTQYF

v_call: TRBV7-9
clone_size: once
j_call: TRBJ2-3
d_call: TRBD2
cdr3_nt: TGTGCCAGCAGCTCCAGCGGGGGGGCCTCAGATACGCAGTATTTT
cdr3_aa: CASSSSGGASDTQYF

v_call: TRBV18
clone_size: NA
j_call: TRBJ2-5
d_call: TRBD1
cdr3_nt: TGTGCCAGCTCACCATCCGGACAGGGAGGAGAGACCCAGTACTTC
cdr3_aa: CASSPSGQGGETQYF

v_call: TRBV27
clone_size: NA
j_call: TRBJ1-2
d_call: NA
cdr3_nt: TGTGCCAGCACCTCCGGGACATCCGAGGGGGGCTACACCTTC
cdr3_aa: CASTSGTSEGGYTF

v_call: TRBV3-1/TRBV3-2
clone_size: NA
j_call: TRBJ1-1
d_call: NA
cdr3_nt: TGTGCCAGCACCCCAACCGGCCAGGGGTTCGCTTTCTTT
cdr3_aa: CASTPTGQGFAFF

v_call: TRBV27
clone_size: NA
j_call: TRBJ2-7
d_call: NA
cdr3_nt: TGTGCCAGCAGTTTAGCGGCGGCCCAAACCTACGAGCAGTACTTC
cdr3_aa: CASSLAAAQTYEQYF

v_call: TRBV11-2
clone_size: NA
j_call: TRBJ1-3
d_call: NA
cdr3_nt: TGTGCCAGCAGCTTAGAGGTAGCCTCTGGAAACACCATATATTTT
cdr3_aa: CASSLEVASGNTIYF

v_call: TRBV5-6
clone_size: NA
j_call: TRBJ2-1
d_call: NA
cdr3_nt: TGTGCCAGCAGCTTGGGGCTCCGTGAGCAGTTCTTC
cdr3_aa: CASSLGLREQFF

v_call: TRBV7-2
clone_size: NA
j_call: TRBJ2-5
d_call: TRBD1
cdr3_nt: TGTGCCAGCAGCCGACAGGGGGGAGAGACCCAGTACTTC
cdr3_aa: CASSRQGGETQYF

v_call: TRBV29-1
clone_size: many
j_call: TRBJ1-6
d_call: NA
cdr3_nt: TGCAGCGTGTACCGGGACTCCCGCATGGGGGATTCACCCCTCCACTTT
cdr3_aa: CSVYRDSRMGDSPLHF

v_call: TRBV19
clone_size: NA
j_call: TRBJ2-1
d_call: TRBD1
cdr3_nt: TGTGCCAGTAGTACTACACTACAGGGGAGCTCCTACAATGAGCAGTTCTTC
cdr3_aa: CASSTTLQGSSYNEQFF